The T cell receptor beta chain described here comes from a study of identical twins. CDR1 and CDR2 from the germline V gene are MGHRA and YSYEKL. Between the trimmed V and J ends, which lost 2 bases and 7 bases, there was a span of 17 bases. CDR3 length: 15 residues. Template switching, a step in the protocol, added a universal primer site, and cDNA carried unique molecular identifiers. TCRdb recomputed calls from the 5' RACE reads with MiXCR, one row per CDR3 protein. The sample lists some 240,000 distinct CDR3 sequences; about 11% were seen once. V and J are TRBV4-1 and TRBJ1-1; TRBD1 is a possible D gene (6 bases). The sequenced sample consisted of memory T cells sorted from blood. The sequence came from a man aged 50-60 years in good health. In DNA form, the CDR3 reads TGCGCCAGCAGCCAAATATTGTTTCGGACAGATGAAGCTTTCTTT. This translates into CASSQILFRTDEAFF.